This T cell receptor (beta chain) was captured by sequencing in a study of blood T cell repertoires in COVID-19 (dated by TCRdb to the early 2020s). The study in broad terms: Samples from collaborators originated in the United States, Italy and Spain and spanned both the acute and convalescent phases of COVID-19. A de-identified subject ID, COVID-19 status, age in years and sex were almost always included in the sample metadata. Where HLA class I and class II types were available, the types were taken from metadata supplied by the sample provider, not from assay-based typing. The dataset comprised deeply sampled blood TCRbeta repertoires from subjects exposed to, actively infected with, or recovered from COVID-19. The repertoires were released in a freely available public database meant as a resource for research on the immune response to SARS-CoV-2. Samples came from the ongoing ImmuneRACE study (first 160 participants) plus 1,254 subjects from 6 global collaborators. The material from the prospective study consisted of cDNA or gDNA derived from T cells, B-cell-depleted T cells, or PBMCs. On the study overall, not on this receptor specifically: Clinical and demographic metadata were provided uncurated, with the amount varying by source and participant.

One collaborating source in Seattle enrolled patients while the patients were actively infected and followed the patients over time throughout the course of disease. Whole blood was collected in K2EDTA tubes by collaborating institutions according to the institutions' own protocols. Collaborator samples were shipped for TCRbeta analysis as frozen whole blood, isolated PBMCs, or DNA extracted from either sample type. According to the germline V gene, CDR1 reads KGHSH and CDR2 reads LQKENI. Germline trimming amounts to 0 bases on V and 4 bases on J, with 2 as the count of junction bases outside the gene matches. The CDR3, cysteine through phenylalanine, is 15 amino acids long. Left in the record is the CDR3 DNA by itself, 45 bases read in frame from the first base. To note about this clone: What antigen it recognizes has not been identified. No base qualities exist here, and no much larger clone lies one base off it.

The immunoSEQ Assay, a bias-controlled multiplex PCR, was used to amplify TCRbeta CDR3 regions from genomic DNA. From the authors' description of their analysis: The number of nucleated cells in each sample was estimated by amplification of reference gene primers within the assay. To quantify the absolute abundance of each unique TCRbeta CDR3 rearrangement, sequence reads were collapsed and filtered. For each sample, productive Simpson clonality was calculated by taking the square root of Simpson's diversity index across productive rearrangements. TCRdb's version of the immuneACCESS table is confined to in-frame rearrangements and falls short of the full clone set. An unresolved V gene accounts for under half of the shortfall where checked; the remainder is of unknown origin. Clone size and the V and J calls come from that table; the DNA yielded D and trimming. The sample table shows about 350,000 clones, and 88% are seen once. The top ten clones comprise approximately 7.4% of the sample.

Rearrangement joined TRBV18 to TRBJ2-7, with 11 central nucleotides matching TRBD1. The sample taken for sequencing was peripheral blood. This TCR came from a woman between 70 and 85 years old with COVID-19, enrolled during active disease. At the DNA level, the sequence is TGTGCCAGCTCACCACCTGGACAGGGGGCGTACGAGCAGTACTTC. It is translated as CASSPPGQGAYEQYF.